What follows are 14 T cell receptor beta chains derived from one specimen sequenced in a study of blood T cells in healthy people across ages. Then a second PCR, running roughly 6 to 12 cycles, was carried out with a sample-barcoded 5' primer and a J-beta primer mix. TCRdb recomputed calls from the 5' RACE reads with MiXCR, one row per CDR3 protein. The sample lists around 870,000 distinct CDR3 sequences, 25% to 35% seen once, with roughly 17% in the top ten. The source material was blood. The receptors come from an elderly woman in good health.

The J gene is TRBJ2-4, the V gene TRBV20-1, with 8 bases identical to TRBD2. J lost 4 bases, V lost 7 bases, and 6 bases had no gene match. Germline V lookup: CDR1 DFQATT, CDR2 SNEGSKA (reference sequence). The CDR3 is 13 amino acids. The CDR3 protein is CSVKLAAKNIQYF. In DNA form, the CDR3 reads TGCAGTGTCAAACTAGCGGCTAAAAACATTCAGTACTTC.

Comments on this clonotype: This may arise from a read error, as a much more abundant clone is one base away. The chain joins TRBV5-6 to TRBJ2-1; maybe TRBD2 (6 bases). Germline V gene sequence: CDR1 SGHDT, CDR2 YYEEEE. This CDR3 comprises 13 residues. The CDR3 sequence: CASSSGLPNGQFF. CDR3 sequence (DNA): TGTGCCAGCAGCTCGGGACTTCCAAATGGGCAGTTCTTC.

This clonotype has a count of ten or more. V gene TRBV6-1 combines with J gene TRBJ1-5; D is undetermined. The ends were cut back, 3 bases at V and 0 bases at J, with 9 bases in the middle. The CDR3 is 15 residues long. The germline V gene has CDR1 MNHNS and CDR2 SASEGT. This CDR3 reads CASSDGKGSNQPQHF. For the CDR3, the DNA is TGTGCCAGCAGTGACGGGAAGGGTAGCAATCAGCCCCAGCATTTT.

The chain recombines TRBV6-5 with TRBJ2-2; possibly TRBD1 for D (6 bases). Looked up from germline, CDR1 is MNHEY and CDR2 is SVGAGI. V gave up 8 bases and J gave up 2 bases, with 12 bases separating them. The CDR3 runs 14 residues. The CDR3 spells CASWRTENTGELFF. CDR3 DNA: TGTGCCAGCTGGCGGACAGAAAACACCGGGGAGCTGTTTTTT.

The chain combines TRBV10-3 with TRBJ1-2; a weak D match, TRBD1 (6 bases). The germline CDR1 and CDR2 sequences are ENHRY and SYGVKD. V lost 6 bases and J lost 6, with 11 bases in between. This CDR3 has 12 residues. The CDR3 DNA follows: TGTGCCATCAGGCTCGGACAGCATGGCTACACCTTC. It translates to CAIRLGQHGYTF.

Many counts were recorded for this clonotype. The chain employs TRBV7-8 and TRBJ2-5, with 10 bases fitting TRBD2. The assigned J gene may be wrong: the sequence end matches TRBJ2-7 better. This CDR3 has 15 residues. CDR1 and CDR2 (germline): SGHVS, FQNEAQ. The CDR3 loop reads CASRTAVLAGGEQYF. The CDR3 DNA is TGTGCCAGCAGAACAGCGGTTTTAGCGGGGGGCGAGCAGTACTTC.

This clonotype has a count of ten or more. The gene calls are TRBV4-3 and TRBJ2-1; D possibly corresponds to TRBD1 (5 bases). There are 14 residues in the CDR3. Germline loops: CDR1 LGHNA, CDR2 YSLEER. Deletions cut 3 bases from V and 5 bases from J, with 11 bases between. The CDR3 DNA sequence: TGCGCCAGCAGCCACTTAGGGGCTAACAATGAGCAGTTCTTC. The encoded protein is CASSHLGANNEQFF.

In this sample, this clonotype turned up a few times. The V gene is TRBV7-9, the J gene TRBJ1-6; D is ambiguous. Germline V CDR1 and CDR2: SEHNR, FQNEAQ (reference sequence). The CDR3 length is 13 residues. The ends were cut back, 1 base at V and 6 bases at J, with 4 bases in the middle. CDR3 protein: CASSLGANSPLHF. The CDR3 region has the DNA TGTGCCAGCAGCTTAGGGGCTAATTCACCCCTCCACTTT.

Ten or more counts support this clonotype. J is TRBJ2-6 and V is TRBV7-2, with a possible D match to TRBD1 (6 bases). Germline V gene data show CDR1 as SGHTA and CDR2 as FQGNSA. This CDR3 has 15 residues. The V and J ends lost 6 bases and 1 base respectively, with 10 bases between them. CDR3 region: CASRGQRSGANVLTF. The CDR3 DNA reads as TGTGCCAGCAGAGGACAGAGATCTGGGGCCAACGTCCTGACTTTC.

The chain uses TRBV3-1 and TRBJ2-6; D unresolved. The CDR3 is 15 residues long. Trimming stripped 0 bases from V and 0 bases from J, with 3 bases between. The germline V gene encodes CDR1 LGHDT and CDR2 YNNKEL (reference sequence). This chain's CDR3 is CASSQDSSGANVLTF. Here the CDR3 DNA reads TGTGCCAGCAGCCAAGATTCCTCTGGGGCCAACGTCCTGACTTTC.

V and J are TRBV25-1 and TRBJ1-2, with D perhaps TRBD1 (5 bases). The germline V gene has CDR1 MGHDK and CDR2 SYGVNS. The CDR3 has 13 amino acids. Trimming stripped 5 bases from V and 4 bases from J, with 11 bases between. The CDR3 DNA reads TGTGCCAGCAGTCTGGACAACCTCTATGGCTACACCTTC. This sequence encodes CASSLDNLYGYTF.

This clonotype was seen at least ten times. The CDR3 loop is CASSLDSRVGNEQFF. CDR3 DNA sequence: TGTGCCAGCAGCTTAGACAGCAGGGTAGGCAATGAGCAGTTCTTC. The chain links TRBV7-2 to TRBJ2-1; weak D call: TRBD1 (5 bases). Germline values: CDR1 SGHTA, CDR2 FQGNSA. V was cut by 1 base and J by 6 bases, with 13 bases left in between. The CDR3 has 15 amino acids.

This chain joins TRBV12-3 or TRBV12-4 and TRBJ2-3, with a tentative D call TRBD2 (5 bases). V was shortened by 7 bases and J by 11 bases, with 25 bases between the two germline ends. This CDR3 is built from 15 residues. The chain's CDR3 is CASTQWRGQEDVQYF. Here the CDR3 DNA reads TGTGCCAGCACCCAATGGAGAGGGCAGGAAGATGTGCAGTATTTT.

This clonotype was observed many times. The chain carries TRBV2 and TRBJ2-1; a weak D match, TRBD2 (5 bases). This CDR3 spans 12 amino acids. The V end lost 6 bases, the J end lost 6 bases, and 9 bases lay between the germline ends. The germline CDR1 and CDR2 sequences are SNHLY and FYNNEI. The CDR3 coding sequence is TGTGCCAGCAGCGGACTGGCCAATGAGCAGTTCTTC. Translation: CASSGLANEQFF. The complete variable domain, with remaining parts taken from reference TRBV2 and TRBJ2-1, reads EPEVTQTPSHQVTQMGQEVILRCVPISNHLYFYWYRQILGQKVEFLVSFYNNEISEKSEIFDDQFSVERPDGSNFTLKIRSTKLEDSAMYFCASSGLANEQFFGPGTRLTVL.